This T cell receptor beta chain was documented in a study of blood T cells in healthy people across ages. Using a J-beta primer mix together with a sample-barcoded 5' primer, a second PCR was run for about 7 to 12 cycles. A single record per CDR3 protein comes from TCRdb applying MiXCR to the 5' RACE reads. The sample carries approximately 2,000,000 distinct CDR3 sequences, about two fifths recorded once. Germline assignment: CDR1 SGDLS and CDR2 YYNGEE. The CDR3 totals 13 residues. The V gene lost 3 bases and the J gene lost 1 base, with 8 bases spanning the gap. Sequencing used blood. The receptor was derived from a human donor in good health. The V call is TRBV9, the J call TRBJ2-7; D unresolved. The chain's CDR3 is CASSGPDSYEQYF. CDR3 nucleotides: TGTGCCAGCAGCGGTCCGGATTCCTACGAGCAGTACTTC.